This TCR beta chain was sequenced during a study of blood T cell repertoires in COVID-19. Study background: Collection of acute and convalescent COVID-19 samples took place in the United States, Italy and Spain.

Here immunoSEQ multiplex PCR was the method, and the copy in TCRdb shows in-frame clones only, minus some. The sample contains around 55,000 clones, around 84% of which appear only once. This CDR3 is 13 amino acids long. Germline V gene sequence: CDR1 SQVTM, CDR2 ANQGSEA. V was trimmed by 4 bases and J by 0 bases, leaving 4 bases between them. The clonotype originates from a human donor in a cohort sampled during active or convalescent COVID-19. Material for sequencing was peripheral blood. V usage is TRBV29-1 and J usage is TRBJ2-6, with unresolved D. Here the CDR3 DNA reads TGCAGCGTTGTACTCTCTGGGGCCAACGTCCTGACTTTC. It encodes CSVVLSGANVLTF.